This entry lists 31 T cell receptor beta chains sequenced from one sample in a study of blood T cell repertoires in COVID-19. TCRdb keeps only in-frame clones here, not all; method: immunoSEQ multiplex PCR. Among about 15,000 clones, approximately 88% were seen once, and the ten largest hold around 5.4%. Sequencing was performed on peripheral blood. These receptors originate from a human donor in a cohort sampled during active COVID-19.

This chain joins TRBV27 and TRBJ2-7; no definite D call. This CDR3 spans 15 amino acids. The germline CDR1 and CDR2 sequences are MNHEY and SMNVEV (reference sequence). V gave up 7 bases and J gave up 0 bases, with 16 bases separating them. The CDR3 DNA follows: TGTGCCAGCACCTCAAACAGTTTTGGCTCCTACGAGCAGTACTTC. Protein sequence: CASTSNSFGSYEQYF.

The chain combines TRBV5-8 with TRBJ2-2; D not resolved. Per germline, CDR1 SGHTS and CDR2 YDEGEE. The CDR3 covers 16 residues. V lost 3 bases and J lost 3, with 15 bases in between. The CDR3 bases are TGTGCCAGCAGCTCCTTTCGCGGTTGGGACACCGGGGAGCTGTTTTTT. Its protein is CASSSFRGWDTGELFF.

The chain carries TRBV7-6 and TRBJ2-1; D not resolved. This CDR3 has 12 amino acids. The germline V gene has CDR1 SGHVS and CDR2 FNYEAQ. V was cut by 7 bases and J by 6 bases, with 10 bases left in between. The CDR3 region has the DNA TGTGCCAGCATGCTATACTCCAATGAGCAGTTCTTC. Amino acid sequence: CASMLYSNEQFF. Together with reference TRBV7-6 and TRBJ2-1, the CDR3 gives the full variable domain: GAGVSQSPRYKVTKRGQDVALRCDPISGHVSLYWYRQALGQGPEFLTYFNYEAQQDKSGLPNDRFSAERPEGSISTLTIQRTEQRDSAMYRCASMLYSNEQFFGPGTRLTVL.

This chain uses TRBV10-2 with TRBJ2-7; 8 nucleotides align to TRBD2. The CDR3 consists of 14 residues. V shed 0 bases and J 3 bases; nucleotides not matched to a gene: 1. Germline V gene data show CDR1 as WSHSY and CDR2 as SAAADI. CDR3 region: CASSESAGGYEQYF. CDR3 DNA sequence: TGCGCCAGCAGTGAGTCGGCGGGGGGCTACGAGCAGTACTTC.

The chain recombines TRBV29-1 with TRBJ2-1, with 10 bases identical to TRBD2. The germline V gene encodes CDR1 SQVTM and CDR2 ANQGSEA. This CDR3 region has 17 residues. V lost 3 bases to trimming and J lost 0 bases; unmatched junction nucleotides: 8. The CDR3 sequence is CSVDPRASGSSYNEQFF. The CDR3 nucleotides read TGCAGCGTTGACCCCCGGGCTAGCGGGAGCTCCTACAATGAGCAGTTCTTC.

J is TRBJ2-7 and V is TRBV6-4; perhaps TRBD2 as D (5 bases). Germline CDR1 is MRHNA and CDR2 is SNTAGT. Trimming cost V 5 bases and J 5 bases, with 19 bases left between them. This CDR3 has 15 residues. The CDR3 DNA reads TGTGCCAGCAGTCTCCCGCCGAGGGCCTACGACGAGCAGTACTTC. Residues: CASSLPPRAYDEQYF.

V gene TRBV2 combines with J gene TRBJ2-5; D is perhaps TRBD2 (6 bases). The CDR3 has 13 amino acids. The germline V gene encodes CDR1 SNHLY and CDR2 FYNNEI. Trimming removed 6 bases from V and 1 base from J, with 9 bases in between. The CDR3 nucleotides read TGTGCCAGCAGCTGGGGAGGCCAAGAGACCCAGTACTTC. It yields the protein CASSWGGQETQYF. Full variable domain (remainder filled in from reference TRBV2 and TRBJ2-5): EPEVTQTPSHQVTQMGQEVILRCVPISNHLYFYWYRQILGQKVEFLVSFYNNEISEKSEIFDDQFSVERPDGSNFTLKIRSTKLEDSAMYFCASSWGGQETQYFGPGTRLLVL.

The V and J genes are TRBV5-1 and TRBJ2-3, with D unclear. Deletions cut 4 bases from V and 2 bases from J, with 5 bases between. Germline CDR1 is SGHRS and CDR2 is YFSETQ. The CDR3 is 12 amino acids. CDR3 DNA: TGCGCCAGCAGCCAGGACACAGATACGCAGTATTTT. It codes for CASSQDTDTQYF.

The chain uses TRBV19 and TRBJ1-5; 12 bases fit TRBD1. Germline CDR1 is LNHDA and CDR2 is SQIVND (reference sequence). Germline trimming cut 3 bases from V and 7 bases from J; bases unmatched to any gene: 4. The CDR3 consists of 15 residues. The CDR3 sequence: CASSIGDRGLQPQHF. As DNA, the CDR3 is TGTGCCAGTAGTATCGGGGACAGGGGGCTCCAGCCCCAGCATTTT.

The chain combines TRBV25-1 with TRBJ2-7; the match to TRBD2 covers 15 bases. The CDR3 totals 17 residues. The germline V gene has CDR1 MGHDK and CDR2 SYGVNS. Trimming took 4 bases from V and 3 from J; bases not matched to a gene: 7. CDR3: CASSGGTSGRQGYEQYF. The CDR3 bases are TGTGCCAGCAGTGGCGGGACTAGCGGGAGGCAGGGCTACGAGCAGTACTTC.

The chain couples TRBV9 to TRBJ2-7, with 9 bases matching TRBD1. This CDR3 has 14 amino acids. Looked up from germline, CDR1 is SGDLS and CDR2 is YYNGEE. V gave up 3 bases and J gave up 3 bases; unmatched junction bases: 4. CDR3 nucleotides: TGTGCCAGCAGCGACGGGACAGGGATCTACGAGCAGTACTTC. Protein product: CASSDGTGIYEQYF.

The chain joins TRBV9 to TRBJ2-3, with D perhaps TRBD2 (6 bases). Germline values: CDR1 SGDLS, CDR2 YYNGEE. V was cut by 0 bases and J by 3 bases, with 14 bases left in between. The CDR3 covers 16 residues. The CDR3 loop is CASSVVGLGGTDTQYF. Here the CDR3 DNA reads TGTGCCAGCAGCGTAGTAGGCCTGGGGGGTACAGATACGCAGTATTTT.

The chain joins TRBV19 to TRBJ1-1; weak D call: TRBD1 (5 bases). Trimming pared 11 bases from V and 5 bases from J, leaving 21 bases between. The CDR3 consists of 14 residues. Looked up from germline, CDR1 is LNHDA and CDR2 is SQIVND (reference sequence). This chain's CDR3 is CACMTEGLTTEAFF. CDR3 bases: TGTGCCTGTATGACGGAGGGGTTAACGACTGAAGCTTTCTTT.

CDR3 loop: CASSSSAGNEQFF. CDR3 in DNA: TGTGCCAGCAGCTCTTCTGCGGGCAATGAGCAGTTCTTC. The chain recombines TRBV7-2 with TRBJ2-1; a weak D match, TRBD2 (5 bases). CDR3 length equals 13 residues. V was shortened by 4 bases and J by 6 bases, with 10 bases between the two germline ends. Germline V gives CDR1 SGHTA, CDR2 FQGNSA.

V is TRBV29-1 and J is TRBJ2-5, with TRBD2 matching over 7 bases. The CDR3 has 13 amino acids. Looked up from germline, CDR1 is SQVTM and CDR2 is ANQGSEA. J gave up 4 bases and V 6 bases, and 8 bases lay outside the gene matches. The CDR3 loop is CSVHTSVPETQYF. In DNA, the CDR3 is TGCAGCGTCCATACTAGCGTACCAGAGACCCAGTACTTC.

The rearrangement uses TRBV30 and TRBJ2-3; D remains unclear. Germline V gives CDR1 GTSNPN, CDR2 SVGIG (reference sequence). Trimming left V 0 bases short and J 1 base short, with 8 bases between. The CDR3 has 14 residues. The CDR3 sequence is CAWSVGGGTDTQYF. CDR3 DNA sequence: TGTGCCTGGAGTGTCGGCGGAGGCACAGATACGCAGTATTTT.

V usage is TRBV24-1 and J usage is TRBJ2-1; 7 bases align to TRBD1. CDR3 length equals 16 residues. V dropped 7 bases and J dropped 2; count of bases not matched to a gene: 10. From germline, CDR1 is KGHDR and CDR2 SFDVKD. CDR3 sequence (DNA): TGTGCCACCAGCTCCCCCGAGGGGGCAACCTACAATGAGCAGTTCTTC. This translates into CATSSPEGATYNEQFF.

V is TRBV28 and J is TRBJ1-5, with a tentative D call TRBD1 (6 bases). CDR1 is MDHEN and CDR2 is SYDVKM in the germline V gene. With 6 bases removed from V and 3 bases from J, the gap between germline ends came to 12 bases. The CDR3 contains 14 residues. CDR3: CASRGTGYNQPQHF. CDR3 DNA: TGTGCCAGCAGGGGTACAGGGTACAATCAGCCCCAGCATTTT.

The gene calls are TRBV6-6 and TRBJ2-2; a possible D gene is TRBD2 (5 bases). The CDR3 runs to 15 residues. Trimming cost V 0 bases and J 6 bases, with 11 bases left between them. Germline V lookup: CDR1 MNHNY, CDR2 SVGAGI (reference sequence). DNA of the CDR3: TGTGCCAGCAGTTACTCTACCGGAGGAGCCGGGGAGCTGTTTTTT. Amino acid sequence: CASSYSTGGAGELFF.

The rearrangement links TRBV28 to TRBJ2-7, with TRBD2 matching over 10 bases. Germline trimming cut 7 bases from V and 4 bases from J; bases unmatched to any gene: 4. Germline loops: CDR1 MDHEN, CDR2 SYDVKM. CDR3 length: 13 amino acids. The CDR3 protein is CASKGAGGYEQYF. The CDR3 DNA follows: TGTGCCAGCAAGGGAGCGGGAGGGTACGAGCAGTACTTC. The whole variable domain, filled in from reference TRBV28 and TRBJ2-7, reads DVKVTQSSRYLVKRTGEKVFLECVQDMDHENMFWYRQDPGLGLRLIYFSYDVKMKEKGDIPEGYSVSREKKERFSLILESASTNQTSMYLCASKGAGGYEQYFGPGTRLTVT.

The chain is built from TRBV5-4 and TRBJ2-2, with 9 bases fitting TRBD2. Trimming cost V 6 bases and J 2 bases; bases outside gene matches: 2. Per the germline V gene, CDR1 is SGHNT and CDR2 is YYREEE (reference sequence). This CDR3 spans 14 amino acids. The CDR3 region has the DNA TGTGCCAGCAAGCGGGAGGTTAACACCGGGGAGCTGTTTTTT. Translation gives CASKREVNTGELFF.

This chain uses TRBV4-3 with TRBJ2-7, with a possible D match to TRBD1 (5 bases). Per germline, CDR1 LGHNA and CDR2 YSLEER. The V and J ends lost 1 base and 0 bases respectively, with 7 bases between them. This CDR3 is built from 14 residues. Here the CDR3 reads CASSQGGFSYEQYF. CDR3 bases: TGCGCCAGCAGCCAAGGGGGCTTCTCCTACGAGCAGTACTTC.

The CDR3 region is CASSLVGEDTQYF. The CDR3 nucleotides read TGTGCCAGCAGCTTAGTCGGGGAGGATACGCAGTATTTT. The chain is built from TRBV7-9 and TRBJ2-3; D is perhaps TRBD2 (5 bases). This CDR3 has 13 residues. Germline V gene sequence: CDR1 SEHNR, CDR2 FQNEAQ (reference sequence). Trimming pared 1 base from V and 6 bases from J, leaving 8 bases between.

This clone came up once. The V call is TRBV2, the J call TRBJ1-2, with D perhaps TRBD1 (5 bases). Germline CDR1 SNHLY, CDR2 FYNNEI. The ends were cut back, 1 base at V and 4 bases at J, with 16 bases in the middle. CDR3 length: 16 residues. The CDR3 sequence is CASSEGIGGRSYGYTF. In DNA form, the CDR3 reads TGTGCCAGCAGTGAAGGCATTGGGGGGAGAAGCTATGGCTACACCTTC. The variable domain in full, with the rest retrieved from reference TRBV2 and TRBJ1-2, is EPEVTQTPSHQVTQMGQEVILRCVPISNHLYFYWYRQILGQKVEFLVSFYNNEISEKSEIFDDQFSVERPDGSNFTLKIRSTKLEDSAMYFCASSEGIGGRSYGYTFGSGTRLTVV.

This clone came up a few times. The chain recombines TRBV6-5 with TRBJ2-3; 13 nucleotides line up with TRBD2. From germline, CDR1 is MNHEY and CDR2 SVGAGI. Trimming took 8 bases from V and 8 from J; bases not matched to a gene: 10. The CDR3 sequence is 15 residues long. CDR3 sequence reads: CASGEGLAGLVTQYF. For the CDR3, the DNA is TGTGCCAGCGGGGAGGGACTAGCGGGGTTAGTTACGCAGTATTTT.

This chain connects TRBV2 to TRBJ1-5; 9 bases line up with TRBD1. The CDR3 consists of 16 residues. The V segment lost 7 bases and the J segment 1 base; nucleotides outside the gene matches: 8. The germline V gene encodes CDR1 SNHLY and CDR2 FYNNEI. CDR3 sequence: CASNRAGQGSNQPQHF. The CDR3, as DNA: TGTGCCAGCAATAGGGCCGGACAGGGGAGCAATCAGCCCCAGCATTTT.

The chain carries TRBV27 and TRBJ2-7, with 8 bases aligning to TRBD1. V lost 3 bases, J lost 7 bases, and 8 bases stayed unmatched. The germline V gene encodes CDR1 MNHEY and CDR2 SMNVEV (reference sequence). The CDR3 is 14 residues long. The CDR3 here is CASSFGQGLGEQYF. CDR3 DNA: TGTGCCAGCAGTTTTGGACAGGGATTGGGGGAGCAGTACTTC.

Only one count was recorded for this clone. The chain is built from TRBV7-3 and TRBJ2-1, with D maybe TRBD2 (6 bases). Germline assignment: CDR1 SGHTA and CDR2 FQGTGA. Trimming shortened V by 4 bases and J by 4 bases, and 17 bases separated the two germline ends. This CDR3 contains 16 residues. CDR3 nucleotide sequence: TGTGCCAGCAGCTGGGAGCAGGGACTGGCATACAATGAGCAGTTCTTC. This gives the protein CASSWEQGLAYNEQFF.

The chain links TRBV5-6 to TRBJ2-2, with 10 bases identical to TRBD2. In germline, CDR1 is SGHDT, CDR2 YYEEEE. The CDR3 is made up of 17 amino acids. V lost 0 bases and J lost 4; bases outside the gene matches: 6. The CDR3 reads CASSLALAGVGTGELFF. CDR3 nucleotides: TGTGCCAGCAGCTTGGCGCTAGCGGGAGTGGGCACCGGGGAGCTGTTTTTT.

Only a few counts were recorded for this clone. The chain has TRBV4-1 and TRBJ2-3; D possibly corresponds to TRBD2 (6 bases). Germline V lookup: CDR1 MGHRA, CDR2 YSYEKL. The V gene lost 1 base and the J gene lost 9 bases, with 14 bases spanning the gap. The CDR3 contains 14 residues. Written as DNA, the CDR3 is TGCGCCAGCAGCCAAGTTCTCCTAGCGTCCACGCAGTATTTT. This gives the protein CASSQVLLASTQYF.

The V and J genes are TRBV4-1 and TRBJ2-5, with 8 bases lining up with TRBD2. J gave up 3 bases and V 2 bases, and 11 bases lay outside the gene matches. Germline CDR1 MGHRA, CDR2 YSYEKL. The CDR3 totals 17 residues. Here the CDR3 DNA reads TGCGCCAGCAGCCAAACGCCCCTCACTAGCGGCAAAGAGACCCAGTACTTC. Its translation: CASSQTPLTSGKETQYF.